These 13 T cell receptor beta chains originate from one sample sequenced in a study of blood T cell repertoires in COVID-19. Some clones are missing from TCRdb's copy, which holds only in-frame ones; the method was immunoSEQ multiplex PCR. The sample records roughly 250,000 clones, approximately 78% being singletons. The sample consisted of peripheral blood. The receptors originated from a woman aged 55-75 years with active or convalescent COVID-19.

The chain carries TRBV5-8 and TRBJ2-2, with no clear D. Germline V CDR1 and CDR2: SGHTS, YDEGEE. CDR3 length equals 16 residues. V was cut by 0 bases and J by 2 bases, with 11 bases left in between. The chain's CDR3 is CASSLALTVNTGELFF. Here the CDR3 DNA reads TGTGCCAGCAGCTTGGCCTTAACGGTTAACACCGGGGAGCTGTTTTTT. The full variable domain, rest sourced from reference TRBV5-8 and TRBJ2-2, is EAGVTQSPTHLIKTRGQQATLRCSPISGHTSVYWYQQALGLGLQFLLWYDEGEERNRGNFPPRFSGRQFPNYSSELNVNALELEDSALYLCASSLALTVNTGELFFGEGSRLTVL.

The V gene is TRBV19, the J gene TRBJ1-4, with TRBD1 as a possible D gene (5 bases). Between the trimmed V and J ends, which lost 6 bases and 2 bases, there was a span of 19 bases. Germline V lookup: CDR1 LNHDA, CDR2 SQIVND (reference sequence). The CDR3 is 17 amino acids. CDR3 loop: CASRLEGTTGTNEKLFF. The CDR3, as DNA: TGTGCCAGTAGGTTGGAGGGGACGACCGGGACTAATGAAAAACTGTTTTTT.

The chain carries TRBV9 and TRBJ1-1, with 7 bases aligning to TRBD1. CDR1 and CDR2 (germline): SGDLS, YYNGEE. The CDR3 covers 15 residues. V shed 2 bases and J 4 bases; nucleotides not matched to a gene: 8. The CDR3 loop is CASSVPQGKATEAFF. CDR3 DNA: TGTGCCAGCAGCGTGCCACAGGGGAAGGCCACTGAAGCTTTCTTT.

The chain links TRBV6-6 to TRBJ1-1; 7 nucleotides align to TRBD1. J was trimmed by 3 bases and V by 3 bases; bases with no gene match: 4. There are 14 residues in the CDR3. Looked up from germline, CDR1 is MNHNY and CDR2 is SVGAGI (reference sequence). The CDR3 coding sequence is TGTGCCAGCAGTTATAGCCAGGGGGACACTGAAGCTTTCTTT. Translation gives CASSYSQGDTEAFF.

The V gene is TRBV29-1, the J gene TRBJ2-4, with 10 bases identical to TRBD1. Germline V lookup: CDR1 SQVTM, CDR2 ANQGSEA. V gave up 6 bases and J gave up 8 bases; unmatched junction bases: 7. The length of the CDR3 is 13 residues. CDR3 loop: CSVADRGQYIQYF. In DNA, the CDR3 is TGCAGCGTAGCCGACAGGGGGCAATACATTCAGTACTTC.

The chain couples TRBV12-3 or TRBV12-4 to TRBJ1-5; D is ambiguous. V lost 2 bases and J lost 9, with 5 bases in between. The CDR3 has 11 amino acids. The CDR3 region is CASSLRGPQHF. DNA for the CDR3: TGTGCCAGCAGTTTAAGAGGGCCCCAGCATTTT.

CDR3 in amino acids: CASSSLAGRQETQYF. CDR3 bases: TGTGCCAGCAGCTCTCTAGCGGGTAGACAAGAGACCCAGTACTTC. This chain connects TRBV7-2 to TRBJ2-5; the match to TRBD2 covers 8 bases. Germline V gene sequence: CDR1 SGHTA, CDR2 FQGNSA. The CDR3 contains 15 residues. Trimming cost V 4 bases and J 2 bases; bases outside gene matches: 6.

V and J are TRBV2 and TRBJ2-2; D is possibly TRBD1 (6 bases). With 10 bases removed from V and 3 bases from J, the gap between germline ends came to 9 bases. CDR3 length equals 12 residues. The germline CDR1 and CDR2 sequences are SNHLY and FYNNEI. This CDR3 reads CAINRDTGELFF. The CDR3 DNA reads TGTGCCATTAACAGGGACACCGGGGAGCTGTTTTTT.

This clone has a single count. The CDR3 sequence is CASSFLRENTGELFF. CDR3 coding DNA: TGCGCCAGCAGCTTCTTGCGGGAGAACACCGGGGAGCTGTTTTTT. This chain links TRBV5-1 with TRBJ2-2, with D possibly TRBD2 on 6 matching bases. Trimming left V 2 bases short and J 1 base short, with 9 bases between. The CDR3 loop spans 15 amino acids. The germline CDR1 and CDR2 sequences are SGHRS and YFSETQ.

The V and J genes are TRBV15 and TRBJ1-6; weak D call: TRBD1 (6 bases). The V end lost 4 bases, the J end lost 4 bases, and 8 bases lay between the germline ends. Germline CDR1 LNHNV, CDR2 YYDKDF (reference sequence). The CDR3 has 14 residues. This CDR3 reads CATSKQGYNSPLHF. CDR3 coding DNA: TGTGCCACCAGCAAACAGGGATATAATTCACCCCTCCACTTT.

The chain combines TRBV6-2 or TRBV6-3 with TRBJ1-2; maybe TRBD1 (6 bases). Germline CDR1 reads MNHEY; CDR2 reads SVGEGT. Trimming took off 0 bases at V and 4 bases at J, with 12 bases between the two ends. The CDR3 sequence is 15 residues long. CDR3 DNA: TGTGCCAGCAGTTACTCGTCGACAGGCCCCTATGGCTACACCTTC. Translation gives CASSYSSTGPYGYTF.

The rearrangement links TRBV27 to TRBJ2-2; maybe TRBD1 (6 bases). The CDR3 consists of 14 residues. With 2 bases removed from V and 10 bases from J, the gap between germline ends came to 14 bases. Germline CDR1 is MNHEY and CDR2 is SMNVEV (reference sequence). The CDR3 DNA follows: TGTGCCAGCAGTTTAAGGAGCCACAGGGTGGAGCTGTTTTTT. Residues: CASSLRSHRVELFF.

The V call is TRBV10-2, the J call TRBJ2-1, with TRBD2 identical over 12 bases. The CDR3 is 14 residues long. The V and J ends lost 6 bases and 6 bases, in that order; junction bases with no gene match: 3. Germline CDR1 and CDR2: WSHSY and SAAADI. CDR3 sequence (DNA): TGCGCCAGCAGATCGACTAGCGGGGGCAATGAGCAGTTCTTC. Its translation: CASRSTSGGNEQFF.